This entry concerns a single T cell receptor (beta chain). The antigen remains undetermined. The data originate from a study of circulating and synovial CD4+ cells in juvenile arthritis. Points from the study as a whole: Circulating pathogenic-like lymphocytes shared a substantially higher fraction of CDR3 sequences with synovium than bulk blood. CPL versus bulk CD4 samples: T cell genome counts differed by at least an order of magnitude.

The junction had 4 bases not matched to a gene; V was cut back by 0 bases and J by 6 bases. The CDR3 extends over 15 amino acids. Germline assignment: CDR1 SGHRS and CDR2 YFSETQ. Sequenced samples came from active juvenile idiopathic arthritis patients. The data were produced by immunoSEQ multiplex PCR, yet TCRdb's version contains in-frame clones alone and is incomplete. The sample lists about 32,000 clones, just over 90% occurring once. The chain carries TRBV5-1 and TRBJ1-4, with 8 bases fitting TRBD1. The TCR comes from a human donor with juvenile idiopathic arthritis. Sequencing was done on a sample of CD4+ T cells from blood. This CDR3 reads CASSLGGTGHEKLFF. For the CDR3, the DNA is TGCGCCAGCAGCTTGGGAGGGACAGGCCATGAAAAACTGTTTTTT.